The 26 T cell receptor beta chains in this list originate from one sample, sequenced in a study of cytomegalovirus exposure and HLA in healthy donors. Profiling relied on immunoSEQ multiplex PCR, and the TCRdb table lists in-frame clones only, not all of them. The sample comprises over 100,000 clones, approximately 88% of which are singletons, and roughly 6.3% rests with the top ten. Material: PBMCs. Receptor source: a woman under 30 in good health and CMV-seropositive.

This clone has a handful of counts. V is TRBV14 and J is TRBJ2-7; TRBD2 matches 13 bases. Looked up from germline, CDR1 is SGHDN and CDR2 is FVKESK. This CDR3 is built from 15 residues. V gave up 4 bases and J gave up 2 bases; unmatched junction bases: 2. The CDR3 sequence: CASSPGTSGAYEQYF. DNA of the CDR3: TGTGCCAGCAGCCCCGGGACTAGCGGGGCCTACGAGCAGTACTTC.

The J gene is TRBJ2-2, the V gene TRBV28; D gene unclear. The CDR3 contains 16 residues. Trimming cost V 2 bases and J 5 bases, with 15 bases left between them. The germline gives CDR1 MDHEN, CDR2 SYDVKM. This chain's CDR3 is CASSLSDSRRTGELFF. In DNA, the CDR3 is TGTGCCAGCAGTTTAAGCGATTCGAGGCGGACCGGGGAGCTGTTTTTT.

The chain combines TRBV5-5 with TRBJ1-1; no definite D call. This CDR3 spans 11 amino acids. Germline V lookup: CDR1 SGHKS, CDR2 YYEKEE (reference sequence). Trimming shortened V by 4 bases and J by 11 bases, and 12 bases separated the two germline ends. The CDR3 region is CASSREVVAFF. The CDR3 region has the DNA TGTGCCAGCAGCCGAGAGGTTGTGGCTTTCTTT.

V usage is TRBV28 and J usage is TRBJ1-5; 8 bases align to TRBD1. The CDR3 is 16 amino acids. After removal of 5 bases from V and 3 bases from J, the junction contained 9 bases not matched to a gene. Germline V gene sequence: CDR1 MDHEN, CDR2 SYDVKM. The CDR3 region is CASSQWTGPTNQPQHF. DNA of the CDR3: TGTGCCAGCAGTCAATGGACAGGGCCTACCAATCAGCCCCAGCATTTT.

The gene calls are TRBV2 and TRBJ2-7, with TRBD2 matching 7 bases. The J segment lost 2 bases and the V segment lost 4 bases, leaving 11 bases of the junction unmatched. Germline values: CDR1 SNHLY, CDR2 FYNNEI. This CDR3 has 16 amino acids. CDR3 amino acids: CASSVFSYGGAYEQYF. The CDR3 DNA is TGTGCCAGCAGTGTTTTTAGTTATGGGGGGGCCTACGAGCAGTACTTC.

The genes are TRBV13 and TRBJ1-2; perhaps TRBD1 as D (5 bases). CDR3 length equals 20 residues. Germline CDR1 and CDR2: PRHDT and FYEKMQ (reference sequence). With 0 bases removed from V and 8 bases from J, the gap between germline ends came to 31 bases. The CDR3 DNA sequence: TGTGCCAGCAGCTTAGGGGCCAAAATCGACACAAGCGCCCCCCGGGGGGGCTACACCTTC. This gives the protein CASSLGAKIDTSAPRGGYTF.

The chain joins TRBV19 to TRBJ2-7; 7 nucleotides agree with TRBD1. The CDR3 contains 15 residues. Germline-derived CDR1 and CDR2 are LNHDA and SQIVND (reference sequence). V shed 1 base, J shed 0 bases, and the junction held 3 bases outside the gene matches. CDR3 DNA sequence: TGTGCCAGTAGTATAGCCAGGGGGAGCTCCTACGAGCAGTACTTC. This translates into CASSIARGSSYEQYF.

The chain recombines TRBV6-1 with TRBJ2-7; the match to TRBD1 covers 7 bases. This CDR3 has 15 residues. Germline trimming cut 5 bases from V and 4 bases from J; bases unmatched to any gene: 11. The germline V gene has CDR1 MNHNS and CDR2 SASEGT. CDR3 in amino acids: CASSIRDRGLYEQYF. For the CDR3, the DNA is TGTGCCAGCAGTATCCGGGACAGAGGTTTATACGAGCAGTACTTC.

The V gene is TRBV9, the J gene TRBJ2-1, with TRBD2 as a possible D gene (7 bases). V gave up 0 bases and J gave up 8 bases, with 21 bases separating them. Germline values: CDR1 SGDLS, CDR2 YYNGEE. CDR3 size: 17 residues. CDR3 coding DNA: TGTGCCAGCAGCGTAGTAAGGGGGGGAGCGGGTCCCCATGAGCAGTTCTTC. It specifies CASSVVRGGAGPHEQFF.

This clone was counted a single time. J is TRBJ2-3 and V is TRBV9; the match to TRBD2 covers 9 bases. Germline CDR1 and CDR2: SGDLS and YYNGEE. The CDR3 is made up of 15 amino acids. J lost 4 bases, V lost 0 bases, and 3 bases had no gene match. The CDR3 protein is CASSVGAGGADTQYF. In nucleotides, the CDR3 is TGTGCCAGCAGCGTAGGAGCGGGAGGCGCAGATACGCAGTATTTT. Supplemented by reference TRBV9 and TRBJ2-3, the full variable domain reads DSGVTQTPKHLITATGQRVTLRCSPRSGDLSVYWYQQSLDQGLQFLIQYYNGEERAKGNILERFSAQQFPDLHSELNLSSLELGDSALYFCASSVGAGGADTQYFGPGTRLTVL.

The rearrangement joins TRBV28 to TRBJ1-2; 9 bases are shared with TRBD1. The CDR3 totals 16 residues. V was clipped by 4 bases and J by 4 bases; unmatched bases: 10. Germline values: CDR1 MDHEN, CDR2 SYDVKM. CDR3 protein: CASSSAGTGIPYGYTF. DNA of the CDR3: TGTGCCAGCAGTTCCGCCGGGACAGGGATACCCTATGGCTACACCTTC.

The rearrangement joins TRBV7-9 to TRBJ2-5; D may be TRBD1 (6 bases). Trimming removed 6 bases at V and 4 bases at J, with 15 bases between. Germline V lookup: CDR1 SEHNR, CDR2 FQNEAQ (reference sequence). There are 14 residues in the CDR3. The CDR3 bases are TGTGCCAGCAGTCATAGACAGGTGGGAGAGACCCAGTACTTC. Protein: CASSHRQVGETQYF.

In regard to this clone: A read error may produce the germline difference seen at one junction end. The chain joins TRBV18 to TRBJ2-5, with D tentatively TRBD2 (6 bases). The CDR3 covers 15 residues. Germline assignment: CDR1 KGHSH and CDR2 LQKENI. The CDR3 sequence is CASSPRQEGRETQYF. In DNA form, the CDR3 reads TGTGCCAGCTCCCCACGGCAGGAGGGCCGGGAGACCCAGTACTTC.

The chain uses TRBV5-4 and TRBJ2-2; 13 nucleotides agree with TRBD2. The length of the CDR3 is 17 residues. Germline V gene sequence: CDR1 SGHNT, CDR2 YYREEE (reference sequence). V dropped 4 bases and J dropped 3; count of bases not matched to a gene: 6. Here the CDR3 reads CASSRGLAGRDTGELFF. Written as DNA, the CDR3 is TGTGCCAGCAGCAGGGGACTAGCGGGACGAGACACCGGGGAGCTGTTTTTT.

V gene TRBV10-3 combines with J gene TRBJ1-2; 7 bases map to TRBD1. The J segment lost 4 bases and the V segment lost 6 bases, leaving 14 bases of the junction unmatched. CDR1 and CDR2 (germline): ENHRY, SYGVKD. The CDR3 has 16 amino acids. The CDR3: CAIRPGAGGGLYGYTF. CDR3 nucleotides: TGTGCCATCAGGCCGGGTGCAGGGGGTGGCCTCTATGGCTACACCTTC.

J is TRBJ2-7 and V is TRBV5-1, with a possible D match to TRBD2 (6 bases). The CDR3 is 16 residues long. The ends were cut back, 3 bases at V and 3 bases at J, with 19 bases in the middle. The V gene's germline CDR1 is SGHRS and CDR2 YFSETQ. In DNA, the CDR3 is TGCGCCAGCAGCTCTACCGGGACTCCCCTTTACTACGAGCAGTACTTC. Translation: CASSSTGTPLYYEQYF.

DNA of the CDR3: TGCAGCGTCGGGACAGGGGGCGAACAGCCCCAGCATTTT. Its protein product is CSVGTGGEQPQHF. The V call is TRBV29-1, the J call TRBJ1-5; TRBD1 matches 12 bases. After removal of 6 bases from V and 7 bases from J, the junction contained 4 bases not matched to a gene. This CDR3 contains 13 residues. Germline V gene lookup returns CDR1 SQVTM and CDR2 ANQGSEA. Full variable domain (outside the CDR3, taken from reference TRBV29-1 and TRBJ1-5): SAVISQKPSRDICQRGTSLTIQCQVDSQVTMMFWYRQQPGQSLTLIATANQGSEATYESGFVIDKFPISRPNLTFSTLTVSNMSPEDSSIYLCSVGTGGEQPQHFGDGTRLSIL.

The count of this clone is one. The CDR3 bases are TGCGCCAGCGCCCGCGGGGCCGGGGGCGGGGAGCTGTTTTTT. Protein product: CASARGAGGGELFF. V usage is TRBV4-3 and J usage is TRBJ2-2; D might be TRBD2 (6 bases). Trimming stripped 8 bases from V and 7 bases from J, with 17 bases between. The CDR3 has 14 residues. The V gene's germline CDR1 is LGHNA and CDR2 YSLEER.

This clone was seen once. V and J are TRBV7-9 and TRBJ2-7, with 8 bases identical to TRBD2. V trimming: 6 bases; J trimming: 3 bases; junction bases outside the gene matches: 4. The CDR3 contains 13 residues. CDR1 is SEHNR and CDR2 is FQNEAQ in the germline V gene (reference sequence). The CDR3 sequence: CASSSGTSYEQYF. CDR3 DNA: TGTGCCAGCAGTTCCGGGACTAGCTACGAGCAGTACTTC.

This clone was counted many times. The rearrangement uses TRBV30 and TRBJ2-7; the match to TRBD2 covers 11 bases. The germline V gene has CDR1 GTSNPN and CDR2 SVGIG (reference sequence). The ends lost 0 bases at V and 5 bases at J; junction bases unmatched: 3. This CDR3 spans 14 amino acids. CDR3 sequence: CAWSVGLAVDEQYF. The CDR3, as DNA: TGTGCCTGGAGTGTGGGACTAGCGGTGGACGAGCAGTACTTC.

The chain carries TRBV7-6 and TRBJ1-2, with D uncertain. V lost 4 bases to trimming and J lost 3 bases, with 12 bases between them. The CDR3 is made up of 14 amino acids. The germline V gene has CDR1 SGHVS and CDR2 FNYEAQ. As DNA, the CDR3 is TGTGCCAGCAGCTCACCGGGGAGGGACTATGGCTACACCTTC. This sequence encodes CASSSPGRDYGYTF. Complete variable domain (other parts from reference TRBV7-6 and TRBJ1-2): GAGVSQSPRYKVTKRGQDVALRCDPISGHVSLYWYRQALGQGPEFLTYFNYEAQQDKSGLPNDRFSAERPEGSISTLTIQRTEQRDSAMYRCASSSPGRDYGYTFGSGTRLTVV.

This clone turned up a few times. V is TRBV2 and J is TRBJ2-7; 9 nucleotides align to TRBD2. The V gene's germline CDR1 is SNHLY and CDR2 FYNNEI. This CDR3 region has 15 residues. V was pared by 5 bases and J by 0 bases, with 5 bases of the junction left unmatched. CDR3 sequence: CASSTRLADSYEQYF. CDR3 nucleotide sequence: TGTGCCAGCAGTACCCGACTAGCGGACTCCTACGAGCAGTACTTC.

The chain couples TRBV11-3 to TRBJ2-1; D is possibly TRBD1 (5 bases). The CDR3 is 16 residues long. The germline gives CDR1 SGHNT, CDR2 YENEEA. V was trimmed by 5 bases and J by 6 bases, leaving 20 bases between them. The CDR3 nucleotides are TGTGCCAGCAGCCCCCCGGCCAGGGAAAATTTCAATGAGCAGTTCTTC. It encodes CASSPPARENFNEQFF.

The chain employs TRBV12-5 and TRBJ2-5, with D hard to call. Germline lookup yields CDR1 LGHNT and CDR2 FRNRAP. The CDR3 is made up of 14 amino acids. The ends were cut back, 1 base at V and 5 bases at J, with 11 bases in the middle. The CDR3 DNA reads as TGTGCTAGTGGTTTGGGCCTGCTGAGGGAGACCCAGTACTTC. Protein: CASGLGLLRETQYF.

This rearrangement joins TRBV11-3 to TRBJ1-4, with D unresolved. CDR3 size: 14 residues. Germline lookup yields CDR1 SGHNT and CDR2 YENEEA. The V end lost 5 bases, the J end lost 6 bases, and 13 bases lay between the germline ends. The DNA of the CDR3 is TGTGCCAGCAGCCCACCCGGGTGGGATGAAAAACTGTTTTTT. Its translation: CASSPPGWDEKLFF.

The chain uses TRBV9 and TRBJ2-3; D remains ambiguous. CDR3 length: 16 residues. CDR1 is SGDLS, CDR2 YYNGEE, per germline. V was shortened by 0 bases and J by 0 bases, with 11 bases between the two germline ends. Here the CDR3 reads CASSVGSSISTDTQYF. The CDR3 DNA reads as TGTGCCAGCAGCGTAGGCAGTAGCATCAGCACAGATACGCAGTATTTT.